Presented here are 24 T cell receptor beta chains from one specimen sequenced in a study of beta chain features in type 1 diabetes. The sequenced template was cDNA made from the entire isolated RNA. The data were produced by immunoSEQ multiplex PCR, yet TCRdb's version contains in-frame clones alone and is incomplete. This table has approximately 160,000 clones, roughly 9.1% appearing once. Sequences were obtained from central memory CD4+ T cells from blood. The receptors come from a woman between 18 and 29 years old in good health.

The table lists this clone with many counts. This chain uses TRBV7-6 with TRBJ2-5, with D unresolved. V dropped 2 bases and J dropped 1 base, with 8 bases sitting between them. This CDR3 is 14 amino acids long. CDR1 is SGHVS and CDR2 is FNYEAQ in the germline V gene. DNA of the CDR3: TGTGCCAGCAGCTTACAAGCTTTCCAAGAGACCCAGTACTTC. It codes for CASSLQAFQETQYF.

The chain carries TRBV30 and TRBJ2-7, with 9 bases matching TRBD2. Per the germline V gene, CDR1 is GTSNPN and CDR2 is SVGIG (reference sequence). J gave up 4 bases and V 0 bases, and 19 bases lay outside the gene matches. The CDR3 extends over 19 amino acids. The CDR3 DNA is TGTGCCTGGAGTGTACCCCCCTTGAAAACGCTGCGGGAGGGATACGAGCAGTACTTC. The encoded protein is CAWSVPPLKTLREGYEQYF.

This clone was detected ten times or more. V is TRBV2 and J is TRBJ1-5, with TRBD1 identical over 7 bases. This CDR3 has 14 residues. Trimming cost V 7 bases and J 9 bases; bases outside gene matches: 12. Germline CDR1 reads SNHLY; CDR2 reads FYNNEI. CDR3 residues: CASTYWRGLRPQHF. The CDR3 nucleotides read TGTGCCAGCACTTACTGGAGGGGGCTGAGGCCCCAGCATTTT.

This clone was counted between two and nine times. The chain recombines TRBV7-2 with TRBJ2-1, with 9 bases fitting TRBD2. CDR3 size: 15 residues. Germline lookup yields CDR1 SGHTA and CDR2 FQGNSA. V shed 3 bases, J shed 9 bases, and the junction held 9 bases outside the gene matches. CDR3 sequence reads: CASSFEASGVREQFF. The CDR3 DNA is TGTGCCAGCAGCTTTGAGGCTAGCGGGGTTCGTGAGCAGTTCTTC. The whole variable domain, remainder taken from reference TRBV7-2 and TRBJ2-1, is GAGVSQSPSNKVTEKGKDVELRCDPISGHTALYWYRQSLGQGLEFLIYFQGNSAPDKSGLPSDRFSAERTGGSVSTLTIQRTQQEDSAVYLCASSFEASGVREQFFGPGTRLTVL.

This clone showed up just a few times. The chain joins TRBV11-2 to TRBJ1-1; D not certain. The CDR3 has 16 amino acids. Trimming took off 2 bases at V and 4 bases at J, with 17 bases between the two ends. CDR1 is SGHAT and CDR2 is FQNNGV in the germline V gene. The CDR3 nucleotides read TGTGCCAGCAGCTTAAATTTCGGAGTTTCGGCCACTGAAGCTTTCTTT. It specifies CASSLNFGVSATEAFF.

This clone appeared a few times. The chain employs TRBV29-1 and TRBJ2-2; 9 nucleotides line up with TRBD1. Germline V gene data show CDR1 as SQVTM and CDR2 as ANQGSEA. The CDR3 is 16 amino acids. J was trimmed by 4 bases and V by 7 bases; bases with no gene match: 13. The DNA for the CDR3 is TGCAGCGCTACAAGGGCGGGACAGGGTTTCACCGGGGAGCTGTTTTTT. It specifies CSATRAGQGFTGELFF.

This clone was seen more than once but under ten times. The rearrangement uses TRBV5-1 and TRBJ1-5; TRBD1 might be the D (5 bases). The length of the CDR3 is 15 residues. V was clipped by 0 bases and J by 0 bases, with 7 bases between them. Germline V gives CDR1 SGHRS, CDR2 YFSETQ. The CDR3 coding sequence is TGCGCCAGCAGCTTGGCAGGGAATAGCAATCAGCCCCAGCATTTT. Translating gives CASSLAGNSNQPQHF.

V gene TRBV30 combines with J gene TRBJ2-1, with a tentative D call TRBD2 (6 bases). Trimming left V 4 bases short and J 6 bases short, with 19 bases between. The CDR3 runs 15 residues. Per germline, CDR1 GTSNPN and CDR2 SVGIG (reference sequence). CDR3: CAWTTPSGGINEQFF. CDR3 DNA sequence: TGTGCCTGGACCACGCCCAGTGGGGGGATCAATGAGCAGTTCTTC.

The chain combines TRBV30 with TRBJ2-7; tentatively, D is TRBD2 (6 bases). This CDR3 has 14 residues. V was clipped by 2 bases and J by 6 bases, with 17 bases between them. Germline V gene data show CDR1 as GTSNPN and CDR2 as SVGIG (reference sequence). The CDR3 DNA sequence: TGTGCCTGGAGTTTTCGGGGGTATCATTCCGAGCAGTACTTC. Protein sequence: CAWSFRGYHSEQYF.

This clone was counted a few times. The chain is built from TRBV19 and TRBJ2-3, with 10 bases fitting TRBD1. Germline V gene lookup returns CDR1 LNHDA and CDR2 SQIVND (reference sequence). The ends lost 9 bases at V and 4 bases at J; junction bases unmatched: 7. The CDR3 length is 14 residues. The CDR3 DNA sequence: TGTGCCAGCAATCCAGGACAGGGGGCAGATACGCAGTATTTT. Protein sequence: CASNPGQGADTQYF.

Only a few counts were recorded for this clone. J is TRBJ2-3 and V is TRBV27; maybe TRBD2 (5 bases). Germline lookup yields CDR1 MNHEY and CDR2 SMNVEV (reference sequence). V lost 6 bases and J lost 2, with 9 bases in between. This CDR3 has 13 amino acids. The CDR3 sequence: CASRQRATDTQYF. The DNA of the CDR3 is TGTGCCAGCAGACAGAGGGCCACAGATACGCAGTATTTT.

The chain carries TRBV11-2 and TRBJ1-1; 8 bases are a match to TRBD1. V gave up 4 bases and J gave up 1 base; unmatched junction bases: 2. The CDR3 is made up of 14 amino acids. Germline values: CDR1 SGHAT, CDR2 FQNNGV. CDR3 residues: CASSSGQANTEAFF. For the CDR3, the DNA is TGTGCCAGCAGCTCGGGACAGGCGAACACTGAAGCTTTCTTT.

V is TRBV5-4 and J is TRBJ2-2; 14 bases are a match to TRBD2. V shed 3 bases and J 4 bases; nucleotides not matched to a gene: 5. The CDR3 is 17 residues long. The germline CDR1 and CDR2 sequences are SGHNT and YYREEE (reference sequence). The DNA of the CDR3 is TGTGCCAGCAGCTGGGGACTAGCGGGAGAGGGCACCGGGGAGCTGTTTTTT. As protein: CASSWGLAGEGTGELFF.

This clone has a handful of counts. CDR3 coding DNA: TGTGCCAGCAAACCACTAGCGGAGCCCCAAGAGACCCAGTACTTC. As protein: CASKPLAEPQETQYF. The chain employs TRBV27 and TRBJ2-5, with 8 bases aligning to TRBD2. The junction had 8 bases not matched to a gene; V was cut back by 7 bases and J by 1 base. The CDR3 extends over 15 amino acids. CDR1 and CDR2 from the germline V gene are MNHEY and SMNVEV (reference sequence).

The chain recombines TRBV5-1 with TRBJ2-1, with D possibly matching TRBD1 (6 bases). The germline V gene encodes CDR1 SGHRS and CDR2 YFSETQ. CDR3 size: 15 residues. Trimming left V 4 bases short and J 0 bases short, with 11 bases between. The CDR3 region is CASSIGQSSYNEQFF. The CDR3 DNA reads TGCGCCAGCAGCATTGGACAGAGCTCCTACAATGAGCAGTTCTTC. The full variable domain, in which reference TRBV5-1 and TRBJ2-1 provide the parts outside the CDR3, is KAGVTQTPRYLIKTRGQQVTLSCSPISGHRSVSWYQQTPGQGLQFLFEYFSETQRNKGNFPGRFSGRQFSNSRSEMNVSTLELGDSALYLCASSIGQSSYNEQFFGPGTRLTVL.

A few counts support this clone. The chain joins TRBV10-1 to TRBJ2-2, with 8 bases fitting TRBD1. The CDR3 length is 14 residues. With V trimmed by 2 bases and J by 7 bases, 3 bases remained unmatched. Germline V lookup: CDR1 WNHNN, CDR2 SYGVQD (reference sequence). The CDR3 region is CASSEGQGNGELFF. The DNA of the CDR3 is TGCGCCAGCAGTGAGGGACAGGGCAACGGGGAGCTGTTTTTT.

This clone was detected many times. This sequence joins TRBV7-9 and TRBJ1-1; no definite D call. V lost 8 bases and J lost 7, with 20 bases in between. CDR3 length: 14 residues. CDR1 and CDR2 from the germline V gene are SEHNR and FQNEAQ (reference sequence). The CDR3 here is CASSSFPVNGEAFF. In nucleotides, the CDR3 is TGTGCCAGCTCGAGTTTCCCTGTGAACGGTGAAGCTTTCTTT.

This clone was seen a few times. The chain joins TRBV7-9 to TRBJ2-2, with 12 bases aligning to TRBD2. The CDR3 consists of 17 residues. From germline, CDR1 is SEHNR and CDR2 FQNEAQ (reference sequence). The trim removed 2 bases at V and 5 bases at J, leaving 6 bases unmatched. CDR3 nucleotides: TGTGCCAGCAGCTTAATCTCCCTAGCGGGGGGGACCGGGGAGCTGTTTTTT. Its translation is CASSLISLAGGTGELFF.

This clone was counted between two and nine times. The chain carries TRBV5-1 and TRBJ2-5, with D perhaps matching TRBD1 (6 bases). Per the germline V gene, CDR1 is SGHRS and CDR2 is YFSETQ. This CDR3 is 14 amino acids long. Trimming pared 1 base from V and 4 bases from J, leaving 11 bases between. This CDR3 is CASSLFRGGETQYF. The CDR3, as DNA: TGCGCCAGCAGCTTGTTCAGGGGCGGAGAGACCCAGTACTTC. The complete variable domain, with remaining parts taken from reference TRBV5-1 and TRBJ2-5, reads KAGVTQTPRYLIKTRGQQVTLSCSPISGHRSVSWYQQTPGQGLQFLFEYFSETQRNKGNFPGRFSGRQFSNSRSEMNVSTLELGDSALYLCASSLFRGGETQYFGPGTRLLVL.

The gene calls are TRBV30 and TRBJ2-1; D is undetermined. V lost 3 bases to trimming and J lost 3 bases, with 15 bases between them. This CDR3 has 15 residues. Germline V CDR1 and CDR2: GTSNPN, SVGIG (reference sequence). The CDR3 loop reads CAWRVHPPLYNEQFF. The CDR3, as DNA: TGTGCCTGGAGAGTCCACCCCCCACTCTACAATGAGCAGTTCTTC.

This clone was seen a few times. The junction shows a germline mismatch at one end, possibly a read error. The J gene is TRBJ1-2, the V gene TRBV6-5, with 7 bases aligning to TRBD1. Germline CDR1 is MNHEY and CDR2 is SVGAGI. This CDR3 is 15 amino acids long. The CDR3 coding sequence is TGTGCCAGCAGTGACTCCCGACAGGGAGCGTACGGCTACACCTTC. Encoded protein: CASSDSRQGAYGYTF.

The CDR3 DNA is TGTGCCTGGACTCAGGGGCCCACCGGGGAGCTGTTTTTT. Translated: CAWTQGPTGELFF. This chain joins TRBV30 and TRBJ2-2; weak D call: TRBD1 (6 bases). Between the trimmed V and J ends, which lost 4 bases and 4 bases, there was a span of 10 bases. Germline CDR1 and CDR2: GTSNPN and SVGIG (reference sequence). This CDR3 region has 13 residues.

This rearrangement joins TRBV5-4 to TRBJ2-3, with D maybe TRBD1 (6 bases). Germline V gene lookup returns CDR1 SGHNT and CDR2 YYREEE (reference sequence). The V end lost 5 bases, the J end lost 0 bases, and 10 bases lay between the germline ends. The CDR3 covers 14 residues. CDR3 nucleotides: TGTGCCAGCAGACCCGACAGGAGCACAGATACGCAGTATTTT. This codes for CASRPDRSTDTQYF.

The rearrangement links TRBV9 to TRBJ2-7; D unresolved. The CDR3 is 14 residues long. CDR1 is SGDLS, CDR2 YYNGEE, per germline. The V gene lost 4 bases and the J gene lost 3 bases, with 14 bases spanning the gap. CDR3 in amino acids: CASSPAALSYEQYF. The CDR3 bases are TGTGCCAGCAGCCCGGCGGCCCTTAGCTACGAGCAGTACTTC.